Included here is one T cell receptor (beta chain) sequence, with context. Its target is unknown. The record originates from a study of cytomegalovirus exposure and HLA in healthy donors. Study-wide points: The authors judged a highly shared variant cluster likely a sequencing artifact. What a later analysis reportedly showed was that an Asian-associated ancestry cluster had fewer N-insertions than the 666-donor mean.

The V end was cut by 6 bases, the J end by 4 bases, with 14 bases between. CDR3 size: 14 residues. Germline V lookup: CDR1 WNHNN, CDR2 SYGVQD (reference sequence). Primers included in the PCR were 60 Vbeta and 13 Jbeta primers. Data came from immunoSEQ multiplex PCR; TCRdb stores just in-frame clones and leaves some out. The table includes approximately 79,000 clones, roughly 72% detected once. The TCR originated in a man aged 35 to 55 in good health and CMV-seropositive. Sample: PBMCs. The chain uses TRBV10-1 and TRBJ2-3; possible D gene TRBD1, 5 bases. CDR3 in amino acids: CASRDNGEADTQYF. CDR3 in DNA: TGCGCCAGCAGGGACAACGGAGAGGCAGATACGCAGTATTTT.